These 11 T cell receptor beta chains were sequenced from one sample in a study of cytomegalovirus exposure and HLA in healthy donors (dated by TCRdb to the late 2010s). Libraries were made using the immunoSEQ multiplex PCR assay. The multiplex PCR relied on a mix of 60 forward primers for TCR Vbeta segments and 13 reverse primers for TCR Jbeta segments. Imported from immuneACCESS, the table was reduced by TCRdb to in-frame sequences with V and J called. These copies leave out some clones; in studies compared against another copy, an unresolved V gene accounts for under half, and the cause of the remainder is not known. In all, the sample holds about 98,000 clones, and over 65% of those were seen once. 1.8% of the sample rests with the top ten. Material: PBMCs. The receptors shown here come from a male donor in good health and CMV-seronegative.

The chain employs TRBV19 and TRBJ1-5, with a weak D call TRBD1 (6 bases). This CDR3 has 15 residues. The germline V gene encodes CDR1 LNHDA and CDR2 SQIVND (reference sequence). V lost 6 bases to trimming and J lost 3 bases, with 15 bases between them. CDR3 bases: TGTGCCAGTAGGACCACAGGGAATTCCAATCAGCCCCAGCATTTT. Its translation is CASRTTGNSNQPQHF.

This chain uses TRBV7-3 with TRBJ2-7; TRBD1 aligns across 10 bases. This CDR3 spans 15 amino acids. The V segment lost 5 bases and the J segment 6 bases; nucleotides outside the gene matches: 10. Germline V CDR1 and CDR2: SGHTA, FQGTGA. This CDR3 is CASSPTGTGDGEQYF. The CDR3 DNA follows: TGTGCCAGCAGCCCCACCGGGACAGGGGACGGCGAGCAGTACTTC.

This clone appeared a few times. The V and J genes are TRBV4-1 and TRBJ1-2, with TRBD1 identical over 10 bases. The germline V gene has CDR1 MGHRA and CDR2 YSYEKL. J gave up 4 bases and V 1 base, and 3 bases lay outside the gene matches. The CDR3 totals 15 residues. Here the CDR3 DNA reads TGCGCCAGCAGCCAAGGGGACAGGGGCAGCTATGGCTACACCTTC. Its translation is CASSQGDRGSYGYTF.

The gene calls are TRBV4-3 and TRBJ1-1; no firm D call. Germline assignment: CDR1 LGHNA and CDR2 YSLEER. V lost 1 base and J 3 bases, leaving 6 bases between the germline ends. The length of the CDR3 is 13 residues. In DNA, the CDR3 is TGCGCCAGCAGCCAAGGGAGGTACACTGAAGCTTTCTTT. This sequence encodes CASSQGRYTEAFF.

This chain's CDR3 is CASAPQGTGELFF. The CDR3 region has the DNA TGTGCCAGCGCTCCACAGGGGACCGGGGAGCTGTTTTTT. The chain is built from TRBV19 and TRBJ2-2; 7 nucleotides match TRBD1. Germline V gene sequence: CDR1 LNHDA, CDR2 SQIVND (reference sequence). CDR3 size: 13 residues. With 9 bases clipped from V and 5 bases from J, the junction kept 6 bases outside the gene matches. Filled out from reference TRBV19 and TRBJ2-2, the complete variable domain reads DGGITQSPKYLFRKEGQNVTLSCEQNLNHDAMYWYRQDPGQGLRLIYYSQIVNDFQKGDIAEGYSVSREKKESFPLTVTSAQKNPTAFYLCASAPQGTGELFFGEGSRLTVL.

V and J are TRBV6-1 and TRBJ1-4; TRBD1 agrees at 8 bases. Trimming cost V 5 bases and J 8 bases; bases outside gene matches: 10. This CDR3 contains 15 residues. The germline CDR1 and CDR2 sequences are MNHNS and SASEGT. The CDR3 DNA sequence: TGTGCCAGCAGTTGGGGGACAGGCGTTGCGGAAAAACTGTTTTTT. Amino acids: CASSWGTGVAEKLFF.

V and J are TRBV7-2 and TRBJ2-7; 9 nucleotides agree with TRBD2. Unmatched junction bases numbered 14, after V lost 2 bases and J lost 6 bases. This CDR3 has 17 residues. In germline, CDR1 is SGHTA, CDR2 FQGNSA. CDR3 region: CASSLFAGGPYSPEQYF. CDR3 bases: TGTGCCAGCAGCTTATTTGCGGGAGGGCCGTACTCTCCCGAGCAGTACTTC.

This clone was picked up one time. The J gene is TRBJ2-7, the V gene TRBV19; 12 nucleotides line up with TRBD2. The CDR3 covers 17 residues. With 3 bases clipped from V and 3 bases from J, the junction kept 9 bases outside the gene matches. Germline CDR1 and CDR2: LNHDA and SQIVND (reference sequence). In DNA, the CDR3 is TGTGCCAGTAGTATCCGGCTAGCGGGAGGGAGGAACTACGAGCAGTACTTC. Amino acid sequence: CASSIRLAGGRNYEQYF.

In DNA form, the CDR3 reads TGTGCCAGTAGCGGTAGCTCCTACAATGAGCAGTTCTTC. Encoded protein: CASSGSSYNEQFF. The V gene is TRBV7-3, the J gene TRBJ2-1, with D possibly being TRBD2 (6 bases). Trimming removed 9 bases from V and 0 bases from J, with 9 bases in between. The CDR3 runs to 13 residues. Germline CDR1 is SGHTA and CDR2 is FQGTGA.

This clone was picked up one time. The rearrangement uses TRBV6-5 and TRBJ1-1; D possibly corresponds to TRBD1 (5 bases). Germline V lookup: CDR1 MNHEY, CDR2 SVGAGI. Trimming cost V 4 bases and J 4 bases, with 13 bases left between them. This CDR3 is 14 amino acids long. CDR3 DNA: TGTGCCAGCAGTTTGGCCTTTGGGGCCACTGAAGCTTTCTTT. It translates to CASSLAFGATEAFF.

V usage is TRBV21-1 and J usage is TRBJ2-1; the table assigns TRBD2, which was not confirmed against the DNA. TRBV21-1 is marked as a pseudogene. This CDR3 is built from 21 residues. CDR3 in amino acids: CASSNKGPGLAGHGIHNEQFF. CDR3 nucleotide sequence: TGTGCCAGCAGCAATAAGGGGCCGGGACTAGCGGGACATGGGATCCACAATGAGCAGTTCTTC.